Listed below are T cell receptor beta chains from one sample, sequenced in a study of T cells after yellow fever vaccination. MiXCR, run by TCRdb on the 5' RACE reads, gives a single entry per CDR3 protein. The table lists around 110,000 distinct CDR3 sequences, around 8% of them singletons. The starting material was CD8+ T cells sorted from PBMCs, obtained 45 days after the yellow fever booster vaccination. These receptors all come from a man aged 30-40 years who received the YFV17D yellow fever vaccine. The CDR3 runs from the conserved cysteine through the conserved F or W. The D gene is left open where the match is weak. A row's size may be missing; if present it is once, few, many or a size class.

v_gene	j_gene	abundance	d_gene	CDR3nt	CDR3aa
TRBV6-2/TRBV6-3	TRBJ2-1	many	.	TGTGCCAGCATGGGAGACGGTGGCAATGAGCAGTTCTTC	CASMGDGGNEQFF
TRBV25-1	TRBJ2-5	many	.	TGTGCCAGCAGTGAAATTCTACAGCCAGAGACCCAGTACTTC	CASSEILQPETQYF
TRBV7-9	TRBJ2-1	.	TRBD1	TGTGCCAGCAGCTTAGTCCCGGTAGGACAGGGAAACAATGAGCAGTTCTTC	CASSLVPVGQGNNEQFF
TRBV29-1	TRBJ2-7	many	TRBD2	TGCAGCGCCGCGGGAGGACACTTCTACGAGCAGTACTTC	CSAAGGHFYEQYF
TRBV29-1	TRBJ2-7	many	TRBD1	TGCAGCGTTGAGGAGGGACAGGGCTACGAGCAGTACTTC	CSVEEGQGYEQYF
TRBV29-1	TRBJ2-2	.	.	TGCAGCGTTGACTTGGGCACGTTTGGCACCGGGGAGCTGTTTTTT	CSVDLGTFGTGELFF
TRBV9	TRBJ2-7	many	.	TGTGCCAGCGGTCACGGTCCAGGGGTGGACTCCTACGAGCAGTACTTC	CASGHGPGVDSYEQYF
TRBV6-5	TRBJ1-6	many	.	TGTGCCAGCAGTTACATCGGCTGGAATTCACCCCTCCACTTT	CASSYIGWNSPLHF
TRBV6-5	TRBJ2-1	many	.	TGTGCCAGCAGTCAAACCAACAATGAGCAGTTCTTC	CASSQTNNEQFF
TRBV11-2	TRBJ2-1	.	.	TGTGCCAGCAGCACCCACTCAGGCTCCTACAATGAGCAGTTCTTC	CASSTHSGSYNEQFF
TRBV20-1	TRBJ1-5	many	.	TGCAGTGCTAGAGGGGTTGACAATCAGCCCCAGCATTTT	CSARGVDNQPQHF
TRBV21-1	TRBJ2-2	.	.	TGTGCCAGCAGCCCGAGCAAGGACGTACTGAACACCGGGGAGCTGTTTTTT	CASSPSKDVLNTGELFF
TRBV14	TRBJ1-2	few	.	TGTGCCAGCAGCCAAGTACCCGGCCACTATGGCTACACCTTC	CASSQVPGHYGYTF
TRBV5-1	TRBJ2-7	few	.	TGCGCCAGCAGCTTGGCCGCGGTCTACGAGCAGTACTTC	CASSLAAVYEQYF
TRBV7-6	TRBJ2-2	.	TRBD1	TGTGCCAGCAGCTTAGTCTACAGGGGCGTGAACACCGGGGAGCTGTTTTTT	CASSLVYRGVNTGELFF
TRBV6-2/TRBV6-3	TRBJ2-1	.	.	TGTGCCAGCAGTTACTCCGGAATGGATGAGCAGTTCTTC	CASSYSGMDEQFF
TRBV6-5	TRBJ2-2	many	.	TGTGCCAGCAGTTACCGGGGGAACACCGGGGAGCTGTTTTTT	CASSYRGNTGELFF
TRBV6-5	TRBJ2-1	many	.	TGTGCCAGCAGTTACCCTCTCGATAACAGCTACAATGAGCAGTTCTTC	CASSYPLDNSYNEQFF
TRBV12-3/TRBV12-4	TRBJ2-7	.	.	TGTGCCAGCAGTGCTCCGGGACCACAAACCTACGAGCAGTACTTC	CASSAPGPQTYEQYF
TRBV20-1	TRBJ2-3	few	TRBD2	TGCAGTGCTAGAGAGATCCCGGGACTAGCGGGCACAGATACGCAGTATTTT	CSAREIPGLAGTDTQYF
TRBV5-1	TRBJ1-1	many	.	TGCGCCAGCAGCCCGGTGGGGAACACTGAAGCTTTCTTT	CASSPVGNTEAFF
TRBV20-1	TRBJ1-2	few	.	TGCAGTGCACCCCCGGAGGTGGCTGGCTACACCTTC	CSAPPEVAGYTF
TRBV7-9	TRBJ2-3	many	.	TGTGCCAGCAGCTTAATCTCAGATACGCAGTATTTT	CASSLISDTQYF
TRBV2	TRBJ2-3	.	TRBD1	TGTGCCCTCTGTTTAAGGGGACAGGGGACGTGGGCAGATACGCAGTATTTT	CALCLRGQGTWADTQYF
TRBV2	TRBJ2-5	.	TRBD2	TGTGCCAGCTGGGGGACTAGGGGAGACCAAGAGACCCAGTACTTC	CASWGTRGDQETQYF
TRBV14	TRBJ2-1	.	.	TGTGCCAGCAGCCAAGATGTTGGGAGCCCCAATGAGCAGTTCTTC	CASSQDVGSPNEQFF
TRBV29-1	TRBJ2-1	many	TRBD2	TGCAGCGCCGGGACTAGCGGGTACAATGAGCAGTTCTTC	CSAGTSGYNEQFF
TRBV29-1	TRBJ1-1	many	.	TGCAGCGTTGGGACGGTTTTCTTT	CSVGTVFF
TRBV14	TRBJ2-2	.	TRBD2	TGTGCCAGCAGCCCCCAAACTAGCGGACTCAACACCGGGGAGCTGTTTTTT	CASSPQTSGLNTGELFF
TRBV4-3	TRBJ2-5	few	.	TGCGCCAGCAGCCAGGGACCGGGGGCACAAGAGACCCAGTACTTC	CASSQGPGAQETQYF
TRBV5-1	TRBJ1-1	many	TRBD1	TGCGCCAGCAGCCTACGGACAGGGGGAGAGAACACTGAAGCTTTCTTT	CASSLRTGGENTEAFF
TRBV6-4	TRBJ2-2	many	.	TGTGCCAGCAGTGACTCGGCTGCTGGGGAGCTGTTTTTT	CASSDSAAGELFF
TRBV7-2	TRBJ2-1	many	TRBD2	TGTGCCAGCAGCTTAACTAGCGGGGGGTACAATGAGCAGTTCTTC	CASSLTSGGYNEQFF
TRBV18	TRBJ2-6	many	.	TGTGCCAGCTCACCCACCCAGCCCCATCATGGGAGCTCTGGGGCCAACGTCCTGACTTTC	CASSPTQPHHGSSGANVLTF
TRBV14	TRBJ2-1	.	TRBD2	TGTGCCAGCAGCCAAGATGCCCCTCTAGCGGGAGTTGGGGAGCAGTTCTTC	CASSQDAPLAGVGEQFF
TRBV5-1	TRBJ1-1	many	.	TGCGCCAGCAGCTTGTGGGGGAACACTGAAGCTTTCTTT	CASSLWGNTEAFF
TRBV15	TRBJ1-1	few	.	TGTGCCACCGAAGCCACGGACAGCATGAACACTGAAGCTTTCTTT	CATEATDSMNTEAFF
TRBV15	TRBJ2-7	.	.	TGTGCCACCAGCAGAGCCTATGTGACCCCCGGAAACGAGCAGTACTTC	CATSRAYVTPGNEQYF
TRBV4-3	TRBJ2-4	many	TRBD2	TGCGCCAGCAGCCAAGATGGGCCTAGCGGGAATAGAAACATTCAGTACTTC	CASSQDGPSGNRNIQYF
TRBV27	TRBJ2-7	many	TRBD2	TGTGCCAGCAGTTTAGCCCTAGCGGGTCGGGAGCAGTACTTC	CASSLALAGREQYF
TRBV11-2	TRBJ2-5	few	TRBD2	TGTGCCAGCAGCTTAAGGGCGGGAGTATGGGAGACCCAGTACTTC	CASSLRAGVWETQYF
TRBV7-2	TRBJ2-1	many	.	TGTGCCAGCAGCTTAAGGCTCGGAGAGCAGTTCTTC	CASSLRLGEQFF